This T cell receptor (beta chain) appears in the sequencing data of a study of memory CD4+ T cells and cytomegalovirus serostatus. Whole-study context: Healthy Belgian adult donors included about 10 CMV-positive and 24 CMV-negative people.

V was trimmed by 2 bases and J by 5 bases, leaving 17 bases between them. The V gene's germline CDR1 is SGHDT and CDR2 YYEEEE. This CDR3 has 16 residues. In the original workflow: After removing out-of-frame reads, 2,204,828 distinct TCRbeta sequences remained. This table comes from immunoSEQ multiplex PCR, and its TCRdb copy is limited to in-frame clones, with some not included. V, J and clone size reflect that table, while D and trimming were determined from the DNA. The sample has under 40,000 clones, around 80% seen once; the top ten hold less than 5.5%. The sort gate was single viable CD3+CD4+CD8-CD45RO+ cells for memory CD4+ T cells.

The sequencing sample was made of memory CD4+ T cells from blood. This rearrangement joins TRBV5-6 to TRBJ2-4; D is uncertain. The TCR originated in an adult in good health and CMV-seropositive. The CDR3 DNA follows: TGTGCCAGCAGCTTCAGAGGCGGCGCCCCCCAAAACATTCAGTACTTC. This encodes CASSFRGGAPQNIQYF.